The sequence of this T cell receptor (beta chain) was determined in a study of T cell responses to AZD1222 COVID-19 vaccine. Study-wide results and limits: Of the AZD1222 recipients, only six or seven were seropositive at baseline. Distributed over spike, vaccine-associated CD4 TCRs predominated at 160-218 and 743-854.

As regards this clone: What it binds is unknown.

Sequencing used immunoSEQ multiplex PCR; TCRdb keeps in-frame clones, though not all of them. The repertoire holds more than 150,000 clones, with 92% as singletons. The sequences come from peripheral blood, collected 28 days after the second AZD1222 dose. The sequence came from an adult who received the AZD1222 COVID-19 vaccine.

The CDR3 here is CASSLAGLALISYNEQFF. The CDR3 DNA follows: TGTGCCAGCAGCTTAGCCGGACTAGCGCTCATCTCCTACAATGAGCAGTTCTTC. The V gene is TRBV7-2, the J gene TRBJ2-1, with TRBD2 matching 9 bases. The germline V gene encodes CDR1 SGHTA and CDR2 FQGNSA. Trimming removed 0 bases from V and 0 bases from J; junction bases left unmatched: 6. The CDR3 extends over 18 amino acids.